This TCR beta chain was captured in a study of post-analysis software for immune sequencing data. Study-wide background: The courses of disease that were included comprised relapsing-remitting, secondary progressive and progressive-relapsing multiple sclerosis.

Turning to this clonotype: Its antigen is unidentified.

This CDR3 spans 17 amino acids. With 1 base clipped from V and 0 bases from J, the junction kept 6 bases outside the gene matches. Germline V gene sequence: CDR1 SEHNR, CDR2 FQNEAQ (reference sequence). The study's findings and limits: By F measure, samples from a shared preparation batch strongly co-clustered. A handful of TRBV segments were significantly more frequent in patients than in controls. TRBV5-6, TRBV5-1 and TRBV20-1 were among these segments. Patients with multiple sclerosis recorded significantly lower normalized Chao1 diversity than controls, the study found.

Unique molecular identifiers tagged the TCR beta cDNA libraries. The authors obtained roughly 550,000 cDNA molecules from approximately 0.91 to 9.4 million T cells. Each CDR3 protein is one row after TCRdb ran MiXCR on the PCR reads. The top ten clones hold around 0.6% of a sample with fewer than 850,000 distinct CDR3 sequences, approximately 30% of them seen once. This sequence originates from a girl under 18 with multiple sclerosis. The chain couples TRBV7-9 to TRBJ2-1, with 7 bases matching TRBD2. Sequencing was performed on blood. In nucleotides, the CDR3 is TGTGCCAGCAGCTTAGACGTCCTAGCGGTCTCCTACAATGAGCAGTTCTTC. It specifies CASSLDVLAVSYNEQFF. The full variable domain, with the rest looked up from reference TRBV7-9 and TRBJ2-1, is DTGVSQNPRHKITKRGQNVTFRCDPISEHNRLYWYRQTLGQGPEFLTYFQNEAQLEKSRLLSDRFSAERPKGSFSTLEIQRTEQGDSAMYLCASSLDVLAVSYNEQFFGPGTRLTVL.